Listed below are T cell receptor beta chains from one sample, sequenced in a study of blood T cell repertoires in COVID-19. Produced via immunoSEQ multiplex PCR; TCRdb's table is partial and in-frame only. Of roughly 230,000 clones in the sample, roughly 84% were seen once. The sample comprised PBMCs or T cells enriched from blood (not recorded which). These receptors originate from a man aged 45-65 years who had recovered from COVID-19. CDR3s include the opening cysteine and the closing phenylalanine or tryptophan. Each record gives: V gene, J gene, CDR3 protein.

>TRBV7-3|TRBJ2-5
CASSLNNQETQYF
>TRBV3-1/TRBV3-2|TRBJ2-1
CASSQDPLLYNEQFF
>TRBV10-3|TRBJ2-5
CAISPEGGGIETQYF
>TRBV27|TRBJ2-1
CASSLSPIQRILAGSYNEQFF
>TRBV6-5|TRBJ1-5
CASSYSDSSGQHF
>TRBV6-5|TRBJ1-2
CASSYSTGGNYGYTF
>TRBV25-1|TRBJ1-2
CASSGYRGRLQQYYGYTF
>TRBV4-3|TRBJ1-1
CASSRRDRGKITEAFF
>TRBV7-2|TRBJ2-2
CASSSRGVAGYANTGELFF
>TRBV7-2|TRBJ2-3
CASSQGAPPDTQYF
>TRBV4-2|TRBJ1-2
CASSQEAGTVGGYGYTF
>TRBV27|TRBJ1-6
CASSFREANSPLHF
>TRBV5-5|TRBJ1-2
CASSLAMRQGARHDGYTF
>TRBV7-2|TRBJ2-7
CASSLSLERRTEQYF
>TRBV29-1|TRBJ2-7
CSVEKGISYEQYF
>TRBV11-2|TRBJ2-3
CASSQDWATDTQYF
>TRBV6-6|TRBJ1-1
CASSYEGAVNTEAFF
>TRBV19|TRBJ1-1
CATRAGRADTEAFF
>TRBV5-5|TRBJ2-2
CASSLYTTSNTGELFF
>TRBV9|TRBJ2-3
CASSVSPGGRGTDTQYF
>TRBV28|TRBJ2-7
CASSLRGSYEQYF
>TRBV2|TRBJ2-7
CASSGQRGSYEQYF
>TRBV6-2/TRBV6-3|TRBJ2-1
CASSFSGPYNEQFF
>TRBV12-3/TRBV12-4|TRBJ1-1
CASSGRLNTEAFF
>TRBV9|TRBJ2-2
CASSAPTGLAGELFF
>TRBV5-1|TRBJ1-3
CASSLTYRDRNTIYF
>TRBV6-1|TRBJ2-2
CASSDPGQAITGELFF
>TRBV4-1|TRBJ2-1
CASSPSGSSNEQFF
>TRBV20-1|TRBJ1-1
CRLLEDTEAFF
>TRBV5-1|TRBJ1-6
CASTPDRERNSPLHF
>TRBV19|TRBJ1-5
CATQTGWGNQPQHF